These T cell receptor beta chains were read from a single sample in a study of blood T cell repertoires in COVID-19. This table comes from immunoSEQ multiplex PCR, and its TCRdb copy is limited to in-frame clones, with some not included. This table holds roughly 200,000 clones, roughly 80% found once. The sample consisted of peripheral blood. The source of these receptors is a middle-aged man with active or convalescent COVID-19. The conserved cysteine and the conserved F or W are not part of the CDR3 here. Fields, in order: V gene, D gene, CDR3 protein. The D gene is left open where the match is weak.

TRBV7-2 . ASSSRGGNQPQH
TRBV18 . ASSPPLGNTGELF
TRBV21-1 . ASMPAGGYTGELF
TRBV19 TRBD1 ASSIVPGQGSEKLF
TRBV6-6 . ASSLRGGDDEQY
TRBV5-1 . ASSLADRMNTEAF
TRBV4-1 . ASSTLSQKTNYGYT
TRBV7-6 . ASSLNGGTVQETQY
TRBV3-1/TRBV3-2 TRBD1 ASSRTGEGYGYT
TRBV25-1 TRBD1 ASRGTGSLNGYT
TRBV27 . ASSLKLTGNQPQH
TRBV4-2 TRBD2 ASSQDGTSGSSTDTQY
TRBV4-2 TRBD1 ASSQDPTGENRNTIY
TRBV18 . ASSPEGDLRGYT
TRBV3-1/TRBV3-2 . ASSQRGAGANEKLF
TRBV2 . ASKRVLYEQY
TRBV30 . ACSQGFYGYT
TRBV7-7 . ASSLAGGEQF
TRBV2 TRBD1 ASSLDRGSTDTQY
TRBV24-1 . APVESNQPQH
TRBV7-6 TRBD1 ASSLGTGISYEQY
TRBV1 . TSSLRQGAKNIQY
TRBV7-9 . ASSRQGNTIY
TRBV30 . AWSVQQINQPQH
TRBV30 . AWGGTPTSNYGYT
TRBV5-6 TRBD1 ASSRTGNYGYT
TRBV4-1 . ASSQGQSTDTQY
TRBV15 TRBD2 ATSGSGGHSYNEQF
TRBV11-3 . ASSPPGEYNEQF
TRBV3-1/TRBV3-2 . ASSRSSGGANYGYT
TRBV6-2/TRBV6-3 . ASSYSEEQGYNQPQH
TRBV6-1 TRBD1 ASSARDRGGPDTQY
TRBV19 TRBD1 ASSIERQGTPWVQPQH
TRBV4-2 TRBD1 ASSQDRGQGAVGANVLT
TRBV5-4 TRBD1 ASSDGQGRDEQY
TRBV18 . ASSPSAVETQY
TRBV9 . ASSVGAAGGNTIY
TRBV6-5 TRBD1 ASNPEPGTVYEQY
TRBV6-2/TRBV6-3 . ASSQTADTQY
TRBV7-3 . ASSLSYEKTQY
TRBV7-2 . ASSTSLGANEQY
TRBV2 TRBD1 ASSVGGLEAF
TRBV19 TRBD1 ASSTDRGNEQF
TRBV2 TRBD2 ASSGGGLAGGSTDTQY
TRBV28 . ASSSGGYGYT